This TCR beta chain was captured by sequencing in a study of T cells in localized non-small cell lung cancer. Study-wide findings and caveats: Heterogeneity cannot be ruled out, as sequencing used one tumor region only. Maximal T cell clonality occurred in uninvolved adjacent lung, with tumor ranking below it. Out of the top 100 tumor clones, a median around 57 were seen in adjacent lung.

Assay used: immunoSEQ multiplex PCR; TCRdb lists only in-frame clones, some missing. The sample lists 40,000 or so clones, almost 85% occurring once. A single count supports this clone. Its antigen remains unknown. This CDR3 has 12 amino acids. Trimming left V 8 bases short and J 2 bases short, with 7 bases between. Looked up from germline, CDR1 is ENHRY and CDR2 is SYGVKD. This chain joins TRBV10-3 and TRBJ1-5; D ambiguous. The material sequenced was peripheral blood, taken before any cancer treatment. The TCR sequence derives from an older male donor with stage III squamous cell lung carcinoma. Here the CDR3 reads CAIGEGNQPQHF. The CDR3 DNA reads as TGTGCCATCGGGGAGGGCAATCAGCCCCAGCATTTT.